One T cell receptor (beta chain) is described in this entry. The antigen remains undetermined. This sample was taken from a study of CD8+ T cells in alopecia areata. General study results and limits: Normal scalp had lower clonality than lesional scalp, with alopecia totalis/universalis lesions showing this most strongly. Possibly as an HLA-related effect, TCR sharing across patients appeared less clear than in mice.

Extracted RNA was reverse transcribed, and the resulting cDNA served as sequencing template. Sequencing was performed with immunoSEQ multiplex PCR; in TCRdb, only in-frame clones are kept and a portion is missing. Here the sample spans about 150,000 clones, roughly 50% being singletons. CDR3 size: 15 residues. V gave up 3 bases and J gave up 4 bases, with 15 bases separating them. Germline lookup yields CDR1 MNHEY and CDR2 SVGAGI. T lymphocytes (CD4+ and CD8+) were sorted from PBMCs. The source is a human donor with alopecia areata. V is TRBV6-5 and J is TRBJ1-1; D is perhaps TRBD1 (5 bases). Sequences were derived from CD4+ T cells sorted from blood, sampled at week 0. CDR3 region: CASSYGTWLGTEAFF. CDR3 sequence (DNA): TGTGCCAGCAGTTATGGGACCTGGTTGGGCACTGAAGCTTTCTTT.